Listed here are 5 T cell receptor beta chains from one sample, sequenced in a study of cytomegalovirus exposure and HLA in healthy donors. Sequencing was performed with immunoSEQ multiplex PCR; in TCRdb, only in-frame clones are kept and a portion is missing. The sample includes some 83,000 clones, 94% seen only once; the top ten take approximately 2%. Sequencing was carried out using PBMCs. The receptors come from a young woman in good health and CMV-seronegative.

V usage is TRBV11-2 and J usage is TRBJ2-5; 13 positions match TRBD2. The V gene end was trimmed by 4 bases and the J gene end by 2 bases; junction bases not matched to a gene: 1. The CDR3 consists of 15 residues. Per the germline V gene, CDR1 is SGHAT and CDR2 is FQNNGV. CDR3 coding DNA: TGTGCCAGCAGCTGGGGACTAGCGGGACAAGAGACCCAGTACTTC. Amino acids: CASSWGLAGQETQYF.

The V call is TRBV7-6, the J call TRBJ2-7; 9 nucleotides agree with TRBD1. The CDR3 is 15 residues long. CDR1 is SGHVS and CDR2 is FNYEAQ in the germline V gene. Losses at the gene ends were 0 bases for V and 2 bases for J; bases not matched to a gene: 2. The CDR3 here is CASSLAQGAAYEQYF. CDR3 in DNA: TGTGCCAGCAGCTTAGCACAGGGGGCAGCCTACGAGCAGTACTTC. The full variable domain, rest sourced from reference TRBV7-6 and TRBJ2-7, is GAGVSQSPRYKVTKRGQDVALRCDPISGHVSLYWYRQALGQGPEFLTYFNYEAQQDKSGLPNDRFSAERPEGSISTLTIQRTEQRDSAMYRCASSLAQGAAYEQYFGPGTRLTVT.

The V gene is TRBV7-9, the J gene TRBJ2-5; a weak D match, TRBD2 (5 bases). This CDR3 has 11 residues. Trimming stripped 4 bases from V and 5 bases from J, with 5 bases between. Germline CDR1 and CDR2: SEHNR and FQNEAQ (reference sequence). The CDR3 DNA follows: TGTGCCAGCAGCTCGGGGGAGACCCAGTACTTC. Its translation: CASSSGETQYF.

This clone was counted a few times. This chain joins TRBV7-9 and TRBJ1-6; 9 nucleotides line up with TRBD1. The CDR3 spans 15 residues. V lost 4 bases and J lost 8; bases outside the gene matches: 6. Germline loops: CDR1 SEHNR, CDR2 FQNEAQ (reference sequence). Here the CDR3 DNA reads TGTGCCAGCAGCTATTGGGACAGGGAACATTCACCCCTCCACTTT. Protein sequence: CASSYWDREHSPLHF.

The rearrangement joins TRBV28 to TRBJ1-1, with 11 positions matching TRBD1. Germline trimming cut 4 bases from V and 3 bases from J; bases unmatched to any gene: 10. The CDR3 consists of 17 residues. CDR1 MDHEN and CDR2 SYDVKM come from the germline V gene. In nucleotides, the CDR3 is TGTGCCAGCAGTTCTCCGGGACAGGGGGGGTTTGACACTGAAGCTTTCTTT. It encodes CASSSPGQGGFDTEAFF.